A selection of T cell receptor beta chains follows, all from one sample in a study of T cell responses to AZD1222 COVID-19 vaccine. TCRdb's table, derived via immunoSEQ multiplex PCR, lists solely in-frame clones and lacks some. In the table there are tens of thousands of clones, 85% to 90% of which are singletons. The source material was peripheral blood, sampled 28 days after the second AZD1222 dose. These receptors were obtained from an adult who received the AZD1222 COVID-19 vaccine. CDR3s include the opening cysteine and the closing phenylalanine or tryptophan. Each record gives: clone size, J gene, V gene, D gene, CDR3 protein, CDR3 DNA. The D gene is left open where the match is weak. Part of the rows lack a size; the others show once, few, many or a class for expanded clones.

>.|TRBJ2-7|TRBV7-2|.
CASSLSPTYEQYF
TGTGCCAGCAGCTTATCCCCTACCTACGAGCAGTACTTC
>.|TRBJ2-1|TRBV18|.
CASSLVSSRKNEQFF
TGTGCCAGCTCACTGGTGTCTAGCCGAAAGAATGAGCAGTTCTTC
>.|TRBJ1-1|TRBV3-1/TRBV3-2|.
CASSQERNTEAFF
TGTGCCAGCAGCCAAGAACGGAACACTGAAGCTTTCTTT
>.|TRBJ2-7|TRBV5-4|TRBD2
CASSSGLAAYEQYF
TGTGCCAGCAGCTCCGGACTAGCGGCCTACGAGCAGTACTTC
>.|TRBJ2-6|TRBV5-4|.
CASSLVPVSGANVLTF
TGTGCCAGCAGCTTGGTGCCAGTCTCTGGGGCCAACGTCCTGACTTTC
>.|TRBJ2-3|TRBV5-1|.
CASSILEGGTDTQYF
TGCGCCAGCAGCATACTAGAAGGGGGCACAGATACGCAGTATTTT
>.|TRBJ2-1|TRBV7-6|.
CASSHGGYNEQFF
TGTGCCAGCAGCCACGGGGGATACAATGAGCAGTTCTTC
>.|TRBJ1-5|TRBV3-1/TRBV3-2|.
CASSQVASNQPQHF
TGTGCCAGCAGCCAAGTGGCTAGCAATCAGCCCCAGCATTTT
>.|TRBJ2-5|TRBV18|TRBD1
CASSNGQGQETQYF
TGTGCCAGCTCAAATGGACAGGGCCAAGAGACCCAGTACTTC
>.|TRBJ2-3|TRBV28|TRBD1
CASSSGQVPDTQYF
TGTGCCAGCAGTTCGGGACAGGTCCCAGATACGCAGTATTTT
>.|TRBJ2-2|TRBV24-1|TRBD2
CATSDLQGLAGAVGELFF
TGTGCCACCAGTGATCTCCAAGGACTAGCGGGAGCCGTCGGGGAGCTGTTTTTT
>.|TRBJ1-1|TRBV12-3/TRBV12-4|.
CASSLEGPEAFF
TGTGCCAGCAGTTTAGAGGGGCCTGAAGCTTTCTTT
>.|TRBJ1-6|TRBV4-3|.
CASSQDPNRVNSPLHF
TGCGCCAGCAGCCAAGATCCAAACAGGGTTAATTCACCCCTCCACTTT
>once|TRBJ2-3|TRBV7-9|TRBD2
CASSAGTRSVSDF
TGTGCCAGCAGCGCCGGGACTAGATCGGTTTCGGATTTT
>.|TRBJ2-7|TRBV5-1|TRBD2
CASSGLGAGWNEQYF
TGCGCCAGCAGCGGCCTTGGAGCGGGATGGAACGAGCAGTACTTC
>.|TRBJ2-7|TRBV6-2/TRBV6-3|TRBD2
CASSYSLAGGSEQYF
TGTGCCAGCAGTTACTCACTAGCGGGAGGATCCGAGCAGTACTTC